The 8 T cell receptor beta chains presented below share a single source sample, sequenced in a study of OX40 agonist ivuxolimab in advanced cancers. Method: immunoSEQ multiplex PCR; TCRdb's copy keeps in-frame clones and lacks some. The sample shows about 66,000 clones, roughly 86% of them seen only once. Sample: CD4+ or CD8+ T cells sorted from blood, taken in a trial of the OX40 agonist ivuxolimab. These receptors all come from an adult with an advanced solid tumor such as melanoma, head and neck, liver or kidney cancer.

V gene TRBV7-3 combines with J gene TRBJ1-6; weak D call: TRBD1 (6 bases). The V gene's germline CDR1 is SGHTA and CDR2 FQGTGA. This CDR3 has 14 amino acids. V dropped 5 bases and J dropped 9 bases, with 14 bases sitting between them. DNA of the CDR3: TGTGCCAGCAGCGAACAGGGTTACGGTTCACCCCTCCACTTT. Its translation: CASSEQGYGSPLHF.

The CDR3, as DNA: TGCGCCAGCAGCCAAGATAGGGAGGGCATTCAGTACTTC. Its protein is CASSQDREGIQYF. The gene calls are TRBV4-3 and TRBJ2-4; 7 nucleotides match TRBD2. Germline-derived CDR1 and CDR2 are LGHNA and YSLEER. V lost 0 bases, J lost 9 bases, and 2 bases stayed unmatched. CDR3 length: 13 amino acids.

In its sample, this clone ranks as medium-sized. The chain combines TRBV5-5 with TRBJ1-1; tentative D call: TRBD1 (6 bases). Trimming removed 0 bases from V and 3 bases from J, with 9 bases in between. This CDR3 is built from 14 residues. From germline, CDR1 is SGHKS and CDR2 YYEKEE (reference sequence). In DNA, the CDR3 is TGTGCCAGCAGCTTGGGGCAGGGGTACACTGAAGCTTTCTTT. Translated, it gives CASSLGQGYTEAFF. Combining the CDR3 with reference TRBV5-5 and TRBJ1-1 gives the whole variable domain DAGVTQSPTHLIKTRGQQVTLRCSPISGHKSVSWYQQVLGQGPQFIFQYYEKEERGRGNFPDRFSARQFPNYSSELNVNALLLGDSALYLCASSLGQGYTEAFFGQGTRLTVV.

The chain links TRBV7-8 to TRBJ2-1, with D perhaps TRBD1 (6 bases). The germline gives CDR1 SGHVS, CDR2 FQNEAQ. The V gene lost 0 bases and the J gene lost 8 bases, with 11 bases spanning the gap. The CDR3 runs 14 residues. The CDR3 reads CASSLATGSDEQFF. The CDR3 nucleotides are TGTGCCAGCAGCTTAGCGACAGGTAGCGATGAGCAGTTCTTC.

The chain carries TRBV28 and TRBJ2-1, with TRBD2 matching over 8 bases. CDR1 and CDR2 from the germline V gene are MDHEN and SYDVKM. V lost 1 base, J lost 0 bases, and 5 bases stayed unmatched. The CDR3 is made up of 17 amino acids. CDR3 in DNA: TGTGCCAGCAGTTTATTGCGGGGGGTGAGCTCCTACAATGAGCAGTTCTTC. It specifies CASSLLRGVSSYNEQFF. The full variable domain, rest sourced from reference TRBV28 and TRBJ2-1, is DVKVTQSSRYLVKRTGEKVFLECVQDMDHENMFWYRQDPGLGLRLIYFSYDVKMKEKGDIPEGYSVSREKKERFSLILESASTNQTSMYLCASSLLRGVSSYNEQFFGPGTRLTVL.

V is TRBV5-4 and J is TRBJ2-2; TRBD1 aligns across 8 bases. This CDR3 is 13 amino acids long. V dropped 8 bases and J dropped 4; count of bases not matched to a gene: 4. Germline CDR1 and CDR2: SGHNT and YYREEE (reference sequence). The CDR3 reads CASGQGSTGELFF. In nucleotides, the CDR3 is TGTGCCAGTGGACAGGGAAGCACCGGGGAGCTGTTTTTT.

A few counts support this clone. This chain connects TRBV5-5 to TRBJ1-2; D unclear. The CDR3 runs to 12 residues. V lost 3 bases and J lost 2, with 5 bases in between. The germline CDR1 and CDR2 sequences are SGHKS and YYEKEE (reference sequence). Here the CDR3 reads CASSSVNYGYTF. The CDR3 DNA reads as TGTGCCAGCAGCTCAGTGAACTATGGCTACACCTTC.

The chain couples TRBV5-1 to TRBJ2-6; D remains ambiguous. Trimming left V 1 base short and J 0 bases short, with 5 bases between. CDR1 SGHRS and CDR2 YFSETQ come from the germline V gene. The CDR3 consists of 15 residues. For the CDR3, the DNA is TGCGCCAGCAGCTTGACAGCCTCTGGGGCCAACGTCCTGACTTTC. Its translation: CASSLTASGANVLTF.